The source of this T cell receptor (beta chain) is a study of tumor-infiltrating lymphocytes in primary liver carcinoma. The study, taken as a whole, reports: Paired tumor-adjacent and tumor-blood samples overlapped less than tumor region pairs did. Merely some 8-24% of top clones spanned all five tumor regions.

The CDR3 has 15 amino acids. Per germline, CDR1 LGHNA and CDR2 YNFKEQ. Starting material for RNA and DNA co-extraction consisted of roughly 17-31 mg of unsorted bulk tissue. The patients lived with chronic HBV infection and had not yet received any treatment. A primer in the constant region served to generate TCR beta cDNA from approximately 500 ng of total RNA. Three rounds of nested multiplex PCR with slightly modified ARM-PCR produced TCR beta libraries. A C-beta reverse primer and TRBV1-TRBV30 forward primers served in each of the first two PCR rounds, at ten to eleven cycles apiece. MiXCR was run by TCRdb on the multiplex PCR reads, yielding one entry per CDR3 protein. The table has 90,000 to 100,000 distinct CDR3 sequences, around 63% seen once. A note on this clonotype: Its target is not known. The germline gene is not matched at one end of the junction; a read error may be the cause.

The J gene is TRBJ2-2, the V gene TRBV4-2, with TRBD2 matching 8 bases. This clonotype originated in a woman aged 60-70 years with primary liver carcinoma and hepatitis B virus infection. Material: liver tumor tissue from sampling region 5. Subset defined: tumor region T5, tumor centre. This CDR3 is CASSLGREVTGGLFF. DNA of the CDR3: TGTGCCAGCAGCCTGGGGCGGGAGGTAACCGGGGGGCTGTTTTTT.